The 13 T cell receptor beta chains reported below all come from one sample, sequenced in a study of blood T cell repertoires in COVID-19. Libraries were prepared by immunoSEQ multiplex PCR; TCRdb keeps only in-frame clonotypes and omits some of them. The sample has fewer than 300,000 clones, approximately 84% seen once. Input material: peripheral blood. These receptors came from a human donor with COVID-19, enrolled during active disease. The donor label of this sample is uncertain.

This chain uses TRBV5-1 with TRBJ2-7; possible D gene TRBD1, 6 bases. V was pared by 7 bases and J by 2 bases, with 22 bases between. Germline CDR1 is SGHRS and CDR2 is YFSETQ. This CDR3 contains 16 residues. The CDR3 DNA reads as TGCGCCAGCCGCTCGGGCCTGAGGACAGAAGCCTACGAGCAGTACTTC. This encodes CASRSGLRTEAYEQYF.

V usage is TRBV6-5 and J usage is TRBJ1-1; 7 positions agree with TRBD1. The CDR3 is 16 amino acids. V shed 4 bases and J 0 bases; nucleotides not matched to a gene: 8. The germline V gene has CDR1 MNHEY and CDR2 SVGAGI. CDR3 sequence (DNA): TGTGCCAGCAGTTCCACAGGGGCGGGCATGAACACTGAAGCTTTCTTT. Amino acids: CASSSTGAGMNTEAFF.

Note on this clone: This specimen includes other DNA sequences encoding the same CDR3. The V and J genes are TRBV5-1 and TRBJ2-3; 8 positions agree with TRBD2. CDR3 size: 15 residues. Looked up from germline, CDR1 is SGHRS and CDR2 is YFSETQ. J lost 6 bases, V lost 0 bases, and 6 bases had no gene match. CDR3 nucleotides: TGCGCCAGCAGCTTGGACGGGAGGGATCCGGATACGCAGTATTTT. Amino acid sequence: CASSLDGRDPDTQYF.

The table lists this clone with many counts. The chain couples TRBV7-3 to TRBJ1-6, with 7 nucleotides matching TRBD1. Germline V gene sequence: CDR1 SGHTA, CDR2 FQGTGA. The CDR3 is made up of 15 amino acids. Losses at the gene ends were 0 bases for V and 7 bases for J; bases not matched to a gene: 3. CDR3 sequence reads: CASSLTGQLNSPLHF. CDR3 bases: TGTGCCAGCAGCTTAACGGGACAGTTAAATTCACCCCTCCACTTT.

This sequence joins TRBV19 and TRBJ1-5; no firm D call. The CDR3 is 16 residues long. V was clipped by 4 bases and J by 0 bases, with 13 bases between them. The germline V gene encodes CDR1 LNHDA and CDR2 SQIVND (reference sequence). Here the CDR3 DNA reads TGTGCCAGTAGTACCGGAACTACTTATAGCAATCAGCCCCAGCATTTT. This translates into CASSTGTTYSNQPQHF.

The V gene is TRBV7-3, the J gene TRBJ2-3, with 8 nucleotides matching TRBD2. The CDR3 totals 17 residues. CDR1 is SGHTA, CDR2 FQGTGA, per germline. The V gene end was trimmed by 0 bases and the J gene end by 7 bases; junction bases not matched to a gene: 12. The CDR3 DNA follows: TGTGCCAGCAGCTTAACGTCGGCGGGAGGAGGATCCAATACGCAGTATTTT. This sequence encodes CASSLTSAGGGSNTQYF.

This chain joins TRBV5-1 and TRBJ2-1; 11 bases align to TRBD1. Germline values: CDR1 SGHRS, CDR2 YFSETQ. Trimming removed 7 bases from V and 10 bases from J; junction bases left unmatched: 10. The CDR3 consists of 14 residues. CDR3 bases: TGCGCCAGCCTCCGGGGACAGGGGGTTGGAGAGCAGTTCTTC. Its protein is CASLRGQGVGEQFF.

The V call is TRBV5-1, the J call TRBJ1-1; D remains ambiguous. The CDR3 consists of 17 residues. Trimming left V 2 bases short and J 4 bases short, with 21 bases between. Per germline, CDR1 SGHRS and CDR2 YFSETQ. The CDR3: CASSFGPEEGSFTEAFF. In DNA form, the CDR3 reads TGCGCCAGCAGCTTCGGCCCAGAGGAGGGTTCCTTCACTGAAGCTTTCTTT.

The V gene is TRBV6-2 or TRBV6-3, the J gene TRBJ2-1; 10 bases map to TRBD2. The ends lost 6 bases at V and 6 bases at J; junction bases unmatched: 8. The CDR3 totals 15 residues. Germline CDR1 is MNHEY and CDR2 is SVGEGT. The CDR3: CASSPEGLARNEQFF. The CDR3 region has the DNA TGTGCCAGCAGCCCTGAGGGACTAGCGCGCAATGAGCAGTTCTTC.

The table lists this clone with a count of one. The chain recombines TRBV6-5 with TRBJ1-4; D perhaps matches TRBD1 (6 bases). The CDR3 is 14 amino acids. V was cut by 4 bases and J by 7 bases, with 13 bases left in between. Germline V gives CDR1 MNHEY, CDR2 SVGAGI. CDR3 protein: CASSLQGRGEKLFF. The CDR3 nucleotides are TGTGCCAGCAGTTTACAGGGTAGAGGTGAAAAACTGTTTTTT.

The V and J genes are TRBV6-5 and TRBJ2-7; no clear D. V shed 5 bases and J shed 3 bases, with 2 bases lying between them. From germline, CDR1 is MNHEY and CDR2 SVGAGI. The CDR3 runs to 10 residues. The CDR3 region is CASSHYEQYF. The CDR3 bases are TGTGCCAGCAGTCACTACGAGCAGTACTTC.

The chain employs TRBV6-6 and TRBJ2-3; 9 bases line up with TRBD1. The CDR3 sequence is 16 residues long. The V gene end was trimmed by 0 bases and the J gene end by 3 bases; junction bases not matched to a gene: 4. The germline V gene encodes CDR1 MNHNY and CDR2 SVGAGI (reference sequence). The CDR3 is CASSYSGGTGTDTQYF. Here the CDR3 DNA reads TGTGCCAGCAGTTACTCAGGGGGGACAGGGACAGATACGCAGTATTTT.

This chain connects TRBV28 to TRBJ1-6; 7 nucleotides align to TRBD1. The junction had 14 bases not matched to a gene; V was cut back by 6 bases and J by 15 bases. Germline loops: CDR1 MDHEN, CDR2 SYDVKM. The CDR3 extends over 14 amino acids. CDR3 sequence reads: CASRLTPGQLLLHF. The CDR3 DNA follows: TGTGCCAGCAGATTGACCCCGGGACAGCTTCTCCTCCACTTT.